A single sample is the source of the 24 T cell receptor beta chains below, sequenced in a study of cytotoxic CD8 clonotypes in ibrutinib-treated CLL. Assay: immunoSEQ multiplex PCR; the TCRdb copy retains only in-frame clones and omits some. The sample records roughly 160,000 clones, more than 65% being singletons. Sequencing was performed on PBMCs, taken after 12 months of ibrutinib treatment. All receptors derive from a human donor with chronic lymphocytic leukemia.

J is TRBJ2-1 and V is TRBV4-2, with 7 bases fitting TRBD2. CDR3 length: 16 amino acids. V gave up 0 bases and J gave up 8 bases; unmatched junction bases: 10. Germline assignment: CDR1 LGHNA and CDR2 YNFKEQ. CDR3 bases: TGTGCCAGCAGCCAAGATTGGGCGGGAGCGCGTGATGAGCAGTTCTTC. Amino acids: CASSQDWAGARDEQFF.

The chain uses TRBV25-1 and TRBJ2-7; tentatively, D is TRBD1 (6 bases). In germline, CDR1 is MGHDK, CDR2 SYGVNS. The V end lost 4 bases, the J end lost 4 bases, and 17 bases lay between the germline ends. The CDR3 is 15 amino acids. The DNA of the CDR3 is TGTGCCAGCAGTGCCACGGGACAATCCCCGTACGAGCAGTACTTC. It is translated as CASSATGQSPYEQYF.

The rearrangement uses TRBV7-3 and TRBJ1-2; 10 nucleotides match TRBD1. The V gene's germline CDR1 is SGHTA and CDR2 FQGTGA. V lost 5 bases and J lost 8; bases outside the gene matches: 8. The CDR3 consists of 14 residues. The CDR3 reads CASSPRGTGEGYTF. The CDR3 DNA reads as TGTGCCAGCAGCCCTCGTGGGACAGGGGAAGGCTACACCTTC.

This clone was picked up one time. The V gene is TRBV7-8, the J gene TRBJ2-2, with unresolved D. Germline CDR1 SGHVS, CDR2 FQNEAQ. Trimming took off 1 base at V and 5 bases at J, with 14 bases between the two ends. The CDR3 runs to 16 residues. The CDR3 DNA is TGTGCCAGCAGCTTAGAGGCCCTAGTCCCAACCGGGGAGCTGTTTTTT. Translation gives CASSLEALVPTGELFF.

This clone was observed a single time. This rearrangement joins TRBV6-5 to TRBJ2-2; TRBD1 agrees at 11 bases. The ends lost 6 bases at V and 6 bases at J; junction bases unmatched: 6. The CDR3 runs to 15 residues. CDR1 is MNHEY, CDR2 SVGAGI, per germline. For the CDR3, the DNA is TGTGCCAGCAGGGGGACAGGGGGTTTCTCCGGGGAGCTGTTTTTT. Translated: CASRGTGGFSGELFF.

As concerns this clone: This specimen includes other DNA sequences encoding the same CDR3. The chain employs TRBV19 and TRBJ2-5; D is possibly TRBD2 (6 bases). Germline lookup yields CDR1 LNHDA and CDR2 SQIVND (reference sequence). The CDR3 runs to 12 residues. V was pared by 5 bases and J by 4 bases, with 8 bases between. DNA for the CDR3: TGTGCCAGTAGTCGACTAGGAGAGACCCAGTACTTC. Residues: CASSRLGETQYF.

A few counts support this clone. The gene calls are TRBV2 and TRBJ1-6; 11 bases agree with TRBD1. Per germline, CDR1 SNHLY and CDR2 FYNNEI. Trimming at V came to 10 bases and at J to 10 bases, leaving 12 bases not matched to a gene. The CDR3 is made up of 15 amino acids. This CDR3 reads CAMRLGQGEVSPLHF. CDR3 DNA: TGTGCCATGCGACTGGGACAGGGGGAAGTCTCACCCCTCCACTTT.

This clone was found many times. The chain joins TRBV30 to TRBJ1-2, with TRBD1 matching 7 bases. Germline V gene sequence: CDR1 GTSNPN, CDR2 SVGIG (reference sequence). Unmatched junction bases numbered 24, after V lost 2 bases and J lost 0 bases. The CDR3 runs 21 residues. The CDR3 is CAWSPRRTGLLKVLANYGYTF. CDR3 bases: TGTGCCTGGAGTCCTCGCAGGACAGGCCTACTGAAGGTGTTAGCTAACTATGGCTACACCTTC.

This clone was detected a few times. The chain employs TRBV28 and TRBJ1-5; no definite D call. In germline, CDR1 is MDHEN, CDR2 SYDVKM. V gave up 5 bases and J gave up 6 bases, with 2 bases separating them. CDR3 length: 10 residues. The CDR3 loop reads CASSSQPQHF. CDR3 bases: TGTGCCAGCAGTAGTCAGCCCCAGCATTTT. Full variable domain (missing parts from reference TRBV28 and TRBJ1-5): DVKVTQSSRYLVKRTGEKVFLECVQDMDHENMFWYRQDPGLGLRLIYFSYDVKMKEKGDIPEGYSVSREKKERFSLILESASTNQTSMYLCASSSQPQHFGDGTRLSIL.

J is TRBJ1-1 and V is TRBV5-1; D gene ambiguous. V was clipped by 1 base and J by 5 bases, with 12 bases between them. CDR3 size: 14 residues. Germline values: CDR1 SGHRS, CDR2 YFSETQ. CDR3 sequence reads: CASSLNKGWTEAFF. CDR3 DNA: TGCGCCAGCAGCTTGAACAAAGGGTGGACTGAAGCTTTCTTT.

This clone appeared a few times. V and J are TRBV11-2 and TRBJ1-3; D call uncertain. The CDR3 is made up of 13 amino acids. V lost 1 base, J lost 8 bases, and 9 bases lay in between. CDR1 and CDR2 from the germline V gene are SGHAT and FQNNGV. This chain's CDR3 is CASSLASSHTIYF. DNA of the CDR3: TGTGCCAGCAGCTTAGCCTCCTCTCACACCATATATTTT.

The chain combines TRBV7-2 with TRBJ2-3; possibly TRBD1 for D (7 bases). Germline V gives CDR1 SGHTA, CDR2 FQGNSA. V lost 3 bases, J lost 3 bases, and 10 bases lay in between. The CDR3 is 14 residues long. The CDR3 here is CASSLGGQTDTQYF. The CDR3 nucleotides read TGTGCCAGCAGCTTGGGGGGACAGACAGATACGCAGTATTTT. The full variable domain, rest sourced from reference TRBV7-2 and TRBJ2-3, is GAGVSQSPSNKVTEKGKDVELRCDPISGHTALYWYRQSLGQGLEFLIYFQGNSAPDKSGLPSDRFSAERTGGSVSTLTIQRTQQEDSAVYLCASSLGGQTDTQYFGPGTRLTVL.

The chain recombines TRBV19 with TRBJ1-3; the D gene is possibly TRBD1 (5 bases). Germline V lookup: CDR1 LNHDA, CDR2 SQIVND (reference sequence). The length of the CDR3 is 18 residues. V lost 1 base and J 1 base, leaving 17 bases between the germline ends. The chain's CDR3 is CASSIAATFGGSGNTIYF. Here the CDR3 DNA reads TGTGCCAGTAGTATAGCGGCCACATTCGGGGGATCTGGAAACACCATATATTTT. The full variable domain, in which reference TRBV19 and TRBJ1-3 provide the parts outside the CDR3, is DGGITQSPKYLFRKEGQNVTLSCEQNLNHDAMYWYRQDPGQGLRLIYYSQIVNDFQKGDIAEGYSVSREKKESFPLTVTSAQKNPTAFYLCASSIAATFGGSGNTIYFGEGSWLTVV.

The chain couples TRBV6-5 to TRBJ1-2; D is perhaps TRBD1 (5 bases). Germline V gene sequence: CDR1 MNHEY, CDR2 SVGAGI. This CDR3 spans 14 amino acids. The V and J ends lost 2 bases and 7 bases respectively, with 14 bases between them. CDR3 nucleotide sequence: TGTGCCAGCAGTTACGGGGGTACCACCGGTGGCTACACCTTC. Encoded protein: CASSYGGTTGGYTF.

The J gene is TRBJ2-1, the V gene TRBV10-3; tentative D call: TRBD2 (6 bases). V was shortened by 0 bases and J by 12 bases, with 15 bases between the two germline ends. The CDR3 has 14 residues. Germline V gives CDR1 ENHRY, CDR2 SYGVKD. CDR3: CAISESREASVQFF. The CDR3 nucleotides are TGTGCCATCAGTGAGTCCAGGGAGGCTTCGGTGCAGTTCTTC.

The chain has TRBV5-1 and TRBJ2-1; tentative D call: TRBD1 (7 bases). The CDR3 has 17 residues. Per germline, CDR1 SGHRS and CDR2 YFSETQ. V was pared by 0 bases and J by 6 bases, with 19 bases between. This CDR3 is CASSLEFLAGGSNEQFF. CDR3 nucleotide sequence: TGCGCCAGCAGCTTGGAGTTTTTGGCAGGGGGGAGCAATGAGCAGTTCTTC.

The genes are TRBV6-5 and TRBJ2-7; either TRBD1 or TRBD2 may supply D (5 bases each). CDR1 and CDR2 (germline): MNHEY, SVGAGI. V shed 5 bases and J shed 3 bases, with 17 bases lying between them. CDR3 size: 15 residues. CDR3 region: CASSGTGTELYEQYF. The CDR3 DNA reads as TGTGCCAGCAGTGGGACCGGGACCGAACTCTACGAGCAGTACTTC.

This chain links TRBV5-6 with TRBJ2-3, with D tentatively TRBD2 (6 bases). Germline CDR1 SGHDT, CDR2 YYEEEE. The V gene lost 7 bases and the J gene lost 3 bases, with 12 bases spanning the gap. This CDR3 region has 13 residues. In nucleotides, the CDR3 is TGTGCCAGCTGGGGACTGATAACAGATACGCAGTATTTT. Translation: CASWGLITDTQYF.

J is TRBJ2-2 and V is TRBV13; 9 bases agree with TRBD1. V shed 5 bases and J 4 bases; nucleotides not matched to a gene: 5. The CDR3 runs to 15 residues. Germline CDR1 and CDR2: PRHDT and FYEKMQ (reference sequence). The CDR3 DNA reads TGTGCCAGCAGCCACCGGGACAGGGTCACCGGGGAGCTGTTTTTT. It encodes CASSHRDRVTGELFF. Full variable domain (rest looked up from reference TRBV13 and TRBJ2-2): AAGVIQSPRHLIKEKRETATLKCYPIPRHDTVYWYQQGPGQDPQFLISFYEKMQSDKGSIPDRFSAQQFSDYHSELNMSSLELGDSALYFCASSHRDRVTGELFFGEGSRLTVL.

A few counts support this clone. The chain joins TRBV19 to TRBJ1-2; 10 nucleotides line up with TRBD1. V shed 7 bases, J shed 6 bases, and the junction held 8 bases outside the gene matches. The CDR3 is made up of 14 amino acids. The germline gives CDR1 LNHDA, CDR2 SQIVND (reference sequence). The CDR3 DNA reads as TGTGCCAGTAAGAATCCGGGACAGGGGAATGGCTACACCTTC. Protein: CASKNPGQGNGYTF.

V usage is TRBV18 and J usage is TRBJ1-5, with a weak D call TRBD1 (5 bases). With 3 bases removed from V and 5 bases from J, the gap between germline ends came to 8 bases. Germline loops: CDR1 KGHSH, CDR2 LQKENI. The CDR3 sequence is 13 residues long. The CDR3 DNA reads as TGTGCCAGCTCACCGCAGGGCGATCAGCCCCAGCATTTT. This gives the protein CASSPQGDQPQHF.

The gene calls are TRBV7-2 and TRBJ2-1, with 13 bases that match TRBD2. This CDR3 has 16 amino acids. CDR1 is SGHTA and CDR2 is FQGNSA in the germline V gene. V lost 4 bases to trimming and J lost 7 bases; unmatched junction nucleotides: 7. The chain's CDR3 is CASSSRTSGRGNEQFF. In DNA, the CDR3 is TGTGCCAGCAGCTCGAGGACTAGCGGGAGAGGGAATGAGCAGTTCTTC.

This clone was recorded only once. The rearrangement uses TRBV4-3 and TRBJ2-1; 10 nucleotides agree with TRBD1. V lost 4 bases to trimming and J lost 4 bases; unmatched junction nucleotides: 13. The CDR3 loop spans 18 amino acids. Per the germline V gene, CDR1 is LGHNA and CDR2 is YSLEER. The CDR3 DNA reads as TGCGCCAGCAGCCTCGCAATTCCGGGACAGGGGTTTTACAATGAGCAGTTCTTC. Protein product: CASSLAIPGQGFYNEQFF.

This clone showed up many times. J is TRBJ2-7 and V is TRBV5-8; D possibly corresponds to TRBD1 (6 bases). The CDR3 is made up of 12 amino acids. Germline V CDR1 and CDR2: SGHTS, YDEGEE. V lost 5 bases, J lost 6 bases, and 12 bases lay in between. The CDR3 reads CASRRGGGEQYF. CDR3 in DNA: TGTGCCAGCAGGCGAGGGGGTGGCGAGCAGTACTTC.